This T cell receptor beta chain appears in the sequencing data of a study of blood T cell repertoires in COVID-19. Study details: There were acute and convalescent COVID-19 samples, and they came from the United States, Italy and Spain. PBMCs, B-cell-depleted T cells, or T cells provided the cDNA or gDNA that made up the material.

This clone was seen only a few times. This CDR3 comprises 13 residues. V lost 4 bases, J lost 6 bases, and 3 bases stayed unmatched. Germline CDR1 ENHRY, CDR2 SYGVKD. In the authors' methods: For nucleated cells, counts were estimated from reference gene primer amplification. The method was immunoSEQ multiplex PCR; TCRdb's version includes in-frame clones alone and lacks a portion of them. V, J and clone size reflect that table, while D and trimming were determined from the DNA. This table has about 74,000 clones, about 90% appearing once. The chain has TRBV10-3 and TRBJ2-1; TRBD2 matches 7 bases. The sequenced sample was peripheral blood. The sequence was obtained from a woman aged 45 to 65 in a cohort sampled during active COVID-19. Written as DNA, the CDR3 is TGTGCCATCAGTGGGGGAGGGGTCAATGAGCAGTTCTTC. This gives the protein CAISGGGVNEQFF.